These 6 T cell receptor beta chains were sequenced from one sample in a study of graft-versus-host responses after intestinal transplantation. The antigens of these receptors remain unknown. TCRdb's copy holds only in-frame clones and misses some; the assay was immunoSEQ multiplex PCR. The table records about 82,000 clones, around 90% of them present only once. The sequencing here drew on unstimulated CD4+ T cells sorted from spleen or lymph node cells, taken before transplant. The receptors shown here come from a human donor who was the organ donor for an intestinal transplant.

The rearrangement links TRBV6-1 to TRBJ1-6, with D unresolved. This CDR3 has 15 residues. The V and J ends lost 1 base and 8 bases respectively, with 12 bases between them. The germline CDR1 and CDR2 sequences are MNHNS and SASEGT. The CDR3, as DNA: TGTGCCAGCAGTGAAGTTGAGGGAATCCATTCACCCCTCCACTTT. Translated: CASSEVEGIHSPLHF.

V is TRBV28 and J is TRBJ2-1; 10 bases map to TRBD1. The CDR3 length is 18 residues. Germline V gives CDR1 MDHEN, CDR2 SYDVKM. The junction had 12 bases not matched to a gene; V was cut back by 7 bases and J by 0 bases. CDR3 region: CASISAGTGVSSYNEQFF. DNA for the CDR3: TGTGCCAGCATCAGTGCCGGGACAGGGGTAAGCTCCTACAATGAGCAGTTCTTC.

CDR3 nucleotide sequence: TGCAGCGATAGGACTAACACAGATACGCAGTATTTT. Its protein product is CSDRTNTDTQYF. The chain is built from TRBV29-1 and TRBJ2-3; D perhaps matches TRBD2 (6 bases). CDR3 length: 12 amino acids. Trimming pared 7 bases from V and 2 bases from J, leaving 10 bases between. Germline V gene sequence: CDR1 SQVTM, CDR2 ANQGSEA.

The chain carries TRBV4-2 and TRBJ2-3; D remains ambiguous. Germline CDR1 is LGHNA and CDR2 is YNFKEQ. The CDR3 spans 14 residues. V lost 7 bases to trimming and J lost 0 bases, with 11 bases between them. CDR3 residues: CASKPSASTDTQYF. As DNA, the CDR3 is TGTGCCAGCAAGCCGAGTGCTAGCACAGATACGCAGTATTTT.

V is TRBV28 and J is TRBJ2-1, with a weak D call TRBD2 (5 bases). With 6 bases removed from V and 4 bases from J, the gap between germline ends came to 16 bases. Germline assignment: CDR1 MDHEN and CDR2 SYDVKM. The CDR3 has 15 residues. CDR3 in amino acids: CASSPGGGLYNEQFF. The DNA of the CDR3 is TGTGCCAGCAGCCCAGGTGGAGGTCTATACAATGAGCAGTTCTTC.

The chain has TRBV18 and TRBJ1-1; the D is unclear. Germline V gene data show CDR1 as KGHSH and CDR2 as LQKENI. Trimming took 3 bases from V and 3 from J, leaving 14 bases between them. CDR3 size: 15 residues. CDR3 protein: CASSPSGFSYTEAFF. For the CDR3, the DNA is TGTGCCAGCTCACCTTCAGGTTTTTCGTACACTGAAGCTTTCTTT.